This T cell receptor (beta chain) was profiled in a study of blood T cell repertoires in COVID-19. For the study at large: Samples came from the United States, Italy and Spain, spanning acute and convalescent COVID-19. In each case, the material was cDNA or gDNA derived from T cells, B-cell-depleted T cells, or PBMCs.

The length of the CDR3 is 14 residues. Germline CDR1 reads MDHEN; CDR2 reads SYDVKM. V was clipped by 6 bases and J by 4 bases, with 15 bases between them. Original processing methods: Amplified reference gene primers provided the basis for estimating nucleated cell counts. Clones were sequenced by immunoSEQ multiplex PCR, and TCRdb holds only the in-frame ones, with some missing. V, J and clone size were drawn from that table, and D and trimming were deduced from the DNA. The data show 100,000 or so clones, less than 90% seen once. The genes are TRBV28 and TRBJ1-2; D is ambiguous. This sequence originates from a man over 45 with acute or convalescent COVID-19. Sequencing was carried out using peripheral blood. The CDR3 sequence: CASSPGNAPYGYTF. CDR3 coding DNA: TGTGCCAGCAGCCCCGGGAACGCACCCTATGGCTACACCTTC.